This TCR beta chain was documented in a study of blood T cell repertoires in COVID-19 (dated by TCRdb to 2020 to 2022). Regarding the research as a whole: Samples covering the acute and convalescent phases of COVID-19 were provided by collaborators in the United States, Italy and Spain. The prospective study material was composed of cDNA or gDNA derived from T cells, B-cell-depleted T cells, or PBMCs. Subjects who had been exposed to COVID-19, were actively infected with it, or had recovered from it provided the deeply sampled blood TCRbeta repertoires that made up the dataset. A freely available public database, intended as a resource for researchers studying the immune response to SARS-CoV-2, is where the repertoires were released. The samples were drawn from two sources: the first 160 participants of the ongoing ImmuneRACE study, and 1,000 to 1,500 subjects contributed by 6 global collaborators. The sample metadata nearly always contained a de-identified subject ID, COVID-19 status, age in years and sex. Where available, HLA class I and class II types were obtained from metadata supplied by the sample provider rather than from assay-based typing. On the study overall, not on this receptor specifically: Clinical and demographic metadata were provided uncurated, with the amount varying by source and participant.

The immunoSEQ Assay, a bias-controlled multiplex PCR, was used to amplify TCRbeta CDR3 regions from genomic DNA. Under the source paper's analysis protocol: Nucleated cell counts per sample were estimated from amplification of reference gene primers within the assay. To quantify the absolute abundance of each unique TCRbeta CDR3 rearrangement, sequence reads were collapsed and filtered. For each sample, productive Simpson clonality was calculated as the square root of Simpson's diversity index across productive rearrangements. TCRdb carries this immuneACCESS record with in-frame sequences only. Its versions omit some clonotypes, under half of them owing to an unresolved V gene in the studies checked, with the rest unexplained. V and J calls plus clone size are reproduced from that table; the DNA served to infer D and trimming. The sample table holds 150,000 to 200,000 clones, of which more than 85% were seen once. About 7% of the sample comes from the top ten.

The collaborating institutions used their own protocols to collect whole blood in K2EDTA tubes. Collaborator samples were shipped for TCRbeta analysis as frozen whole blood, isolated PBMCs, or DNA extracted from either sample type. Notes on this clone: This receptor's antigen is unknown. Base-call qualities are not available, and no considerably larger clone is one nucleotide away.

The germline V gene yields SGHDT for CDR1 and YYEEEE for CDR2. The CDR3 measures 13 amino acids from cysteine to phenylalanine. Of the read, only the CDR3 DNA is kept; its 39 bases are in frame from base 1. The junction shows trimming of 3 bases on V and 4 bases on J, and the gene matches do not reach 3 bases of it. Sequencing used peripheral blood. The rearrangement combines TRBV5-6 with TRBJ2-5, and TRBD1 matches 7 of the central bases. The source of this sequence is a woman at least 80 years old in a cohort sampled during active or convalescent COVID-19. The DNA sequence is given as TGTGCCAGCAGCTGGGGACAGACAGAGACCCAGTACTTC. This gives the protein CASSWGQTETQYF.